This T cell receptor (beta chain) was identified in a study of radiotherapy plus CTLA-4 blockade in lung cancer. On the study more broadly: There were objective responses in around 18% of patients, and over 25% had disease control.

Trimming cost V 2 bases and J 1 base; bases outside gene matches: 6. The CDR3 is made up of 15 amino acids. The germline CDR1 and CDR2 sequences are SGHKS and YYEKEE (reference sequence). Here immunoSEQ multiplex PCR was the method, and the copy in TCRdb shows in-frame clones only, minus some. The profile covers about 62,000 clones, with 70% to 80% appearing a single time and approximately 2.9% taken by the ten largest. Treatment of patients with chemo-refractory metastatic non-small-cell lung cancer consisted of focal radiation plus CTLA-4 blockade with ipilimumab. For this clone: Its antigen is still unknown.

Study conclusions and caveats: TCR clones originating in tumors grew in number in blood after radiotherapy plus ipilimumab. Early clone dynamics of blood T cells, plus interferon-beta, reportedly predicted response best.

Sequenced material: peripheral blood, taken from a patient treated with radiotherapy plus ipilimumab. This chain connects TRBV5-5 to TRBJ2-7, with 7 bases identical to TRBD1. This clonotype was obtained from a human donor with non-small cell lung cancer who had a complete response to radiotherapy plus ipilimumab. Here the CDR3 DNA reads TGTGCCAGCAGCTTCGGACCGGGACAGTCCTACGAGCAGTACTTC. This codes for CASSFGPGQSYEQYF.